This T cell receptor beta chain stems from a study of CD8+ T cells in alopecia areata. Study-level information: Tofacitinib administration to treated patients was oral, at 5 to 10 mg twice daily. Notes on the study in general: Many expanded lesional clones stayed in scalp and blood while on tofacitinib.

Comments on this clone: No antigen is known for it.

From germline, CDR1 is SQVTM and CDR2 ANQGSEA. V lost 7 bases to trimming and J lost 0 bases, with 19 bases between them. CDR3 length: 17 residues. Following RNA extraction, reverse transcription yielded cDNA that acted as the sequencing template. Libraries were prepared by immunoSEQ multiplex PCR; TCRdb keeps only in-frame clonotypes and omits some of them. The sample lists about 140,000 clones; about 85% were seen once. As for treatment: oral pan-JAK inhibitor, 5-10 mg twice daily. Alopecia areata patients had lesional scalp punch biopsies and peripheral blood taken from them. V gene TRBV29-1 combines with J gene TRBJ2-6; no reliable D call. This receptor was taken from a human donor with alopecia areata. Material: CD8+ T cells sorted from blood, obtained at week 4, from a patient treated with tofacitinib. The CDR3 region is CSAAERLPNSGANVLTF. The CDR3 DNA follows: TGCAGCGCCGCTGAGAGACTTCCGAACTCTGGGGCCAACGTCCTGACTTTC.